One and the same sample provided the 20 T cell receptor beta chains below, sequenced in a study of blood T cell repertoires in COVID-19. The data were produced by immunoSEQ multiplex PCR, yet TCRdb's version contains in-frame clones alone and is incomplete. Of 180,000 or so clones detected, around 80% appear once; the ten largest clones hold roughly 15%. Material for sequencing was PBMCs or T cells enriched from blood (not recorded which). These receptors came from a man aged 45-65 years who had recovered from COVID-19.

In this sample, this clone turned up once. The rearrangement joins TRBV24-1 to TRBJ2-3; TRBD1 matches at 11 bases. CDR1 is KGHDR and CDR2 is SFDVKD in the germline V gene. This CDR3 comprises 15 residues. V was clipped by 3 bases and J by 5 bases; unmatched bases: 3. DNA for the CDR3: TGTGCCACCAGTGATCGGGACAGGGGGGGAGATACGCAGTATTTT. Translated, it gives CATSDRDRGGDTQYF.

The chain couples TRBV5-4 to TRBJ2-7; 8 bases are shared with TRBD1. CDR1 is SGHNT and CDR2 is YYREEE in the germline V gene (reference sequence). The CDR3 runs 15 residues. J was trimmed by 2 bases and V by 5 bases; bases with no gene match: 9. The chain's CDR3 is CASSRDRGRPYEQYF. The CDR3, as DNA: TGTGCCAGCAGTCGAGACAGGGGTCGGCCCTACGAGCAGTACTTC. Looking up the rest from reference TRBV5-4 and TRBJ2-7 gives the full variable domain: ETGVTQSPTHLIKTRGQQVTLRCSSQSGHNTVSWYQQALGQGPQFIFQYYREEENGRGNFPPRFSGLQFPNYSSELNVNALELDDSALYLCASSRDRGRPYEQYFGPGTRLTVT.

The chain links TRBV5-1 to TRBJ1-2, with 10 bases fitting TRBD1. Germline V lookup: CDR1 SGHRS, CDR2 YFSETQ. The junction had 8 bases not matched to a gene; V was cut back by 3 bases and J by 6 bases. This CDR3 contains 15 residues. CDR3 DNA: TGCGCCAGCAGCTATTCCACCGGGACAGGGGATGGCTACACCTTC. Translation: CASSYSTGTGDGYTF.

The chain is built from TRBV19 and TRBJ1-2; the D gene is possibly TRBD1 (5 bases). Germline lookup yields CDR1 LNHDA and CDR2 SQIVND (reference sequence). V lost 7 bases and J 8 bases, leaving 14 bases between the germline ends. This CDR3 has 12 amino acids. The DNA for the CDR3 is TGTGCCAGTAACTGGCAGGGTTTAGGCTACACCTTC. Protein sequence: CASNWQGLGYTF. Supplemented by reference TRBV19 and TRBJ1-2, the full variable domain reads DGGITQSPKYLFRKEGQNVTLSCEQNLNHDAMYWYRQDPGQGLRLIYYSQIVNDFQKGDIAEGYSVSREKKESFPLTVTSAQKNPTAFYLCASNWQGLGYTFGSGTRLTVV.

The CDR3 here is CASSPLGGDGEYGYTF. The CDR3 DNA follows: TGTGCCAGCTCACCACTGGGCGGGGACGGGGAATATGGCTACACCTTC. The chain carries TRBV18 and TRBJ1-2; D possibly corresponds to TRBD1 (5 bases). V lost 1 base and J lost 5, with 17 bases in between. In germline, CDR1 is KGHSH, CDR2 LQKENI. The CDR3 has 16 residues. Filled out from reference TRBV18 and TRBJ1-2, the complete variable domain reads NAGVMQNPRHLVRRRGQEARLRCSPMKGHSHVYWYRQLPEEGLKFMVYLQKENIIDESGMPKERFSAEFPKEGPSILRIQQVVRGDSAAYFCASSPLGGDGEYGYTFGSGTRLTVV.

CDR3 coding DNA: TGTGCCAGCAGCCCGAGTAGCCTTGGCTACACCTTC. Encoded protein: CASSPSSLGYTF. This sequence joins TRBV9 and TRBJ1-2; D is unclear. This CDR3 spans 12 amino acids. In germline, CDR1 is SGDLS, CDR2 YYNGEE. Trimming cost V 4 bases and J 7 bases, with 11 bases left between them.

This chain links TRBV18 with TRBJ1-1, with D possibly matching TRBD1 (5 bases). The V end lost 2 bases, the J end lost 1 base, and 8 bases lay between the germline ends. Germline V gives CDR1 KGHSH, CDR2 LQKENI. The CDR3 loop spans 14 amino acids. CDR3 amino acids: CASSPLGGNTEAFF. In DNA, the CDR3 is TGTGCCAGCTCACCATTGGGGGGGAACACTGAAGCTTTCTTT.

This chain uses TRBV18 with TRBJ1-3; 8 bases fit TRBD1. This CDR3 is built from 18 residues. The junction had 7 bases not matched to a gene; V was cut back by 0 bases and J by 0 bases. CDR1 and CDR2 from the germline V gene are KGHSH and LQKENI. In DNA form, the CDR3 reads TGTGCCAGCTCACCACCGCGGACAGGGATAATCTCTGGAAACACCATATATTTT. This sequence encodes CASSPPRTGIISGNTIYF.

This clone was seen a handful of times. The V gene is TRBV5-5, the J gene TRBJ1-3; D unresolved. Trimming removed 1 base at V and 0 bases at J, with 8 bases between. The CDR3 extends over 15 amino acids. Germline V gene lookup returns CDR1 SGHKS and CDR2 YYEKEE (reference sequence). The CDR3 nucleotides read TGTGCCAGCAGCTTGCCAGGTCTCTCTGGAAACACCATATATTTT. The encoded protein is CASSLPGLSGNTIYF.

The gene calls are TRBV7-2 and TRBJ2-2, with D possibly matching TRBD1 (5 bases). Germline V gene sequence: CDR1 SGHTA, CDR2 FQGNSA. The CDR3 length is 15 residues. V lost 1 base and J 4 bases, leaving 10 bases between the germline ends. The CDR3 protein is CASSLEQASTGELFF. The CDR3 DNA reads TGTGCCAGCAGCTTAGAACAGGCGAGCACCGGGGAGCTGTTTTTT.

The chain employs TRBV9 and TRBJ1-2; 7 bases match TRBD1. Germline CDR1 reads SGDLS; CDR2 reads YYNGEE. Germline trimming cut 2 bases from V and 0 bases from J; bases unmatched to any gene: 4. This CDR3 has 15 residues. The CDR3 sequence is CASSVGQDANYGYTF. The CDR3 DNA is TGTGCCAGCAGCGTTGGACAGGACGCTAACTATGGCTACACCTTC.

V is TRBV5-5 and J is TRBJ1-1; 7 bases match TRBD1. The CDR3 totals 14 residues. The trim removed 4 bases at V and 0 bases at J, leaving 3 bases unmatched. The V gene's germline CDR1 is SGHKS and CDR2 YYEKEE (reference sequence). The CDR3 protein is CASSGGTVNTEAFF. The CDR3 DNA follows: TGTGCCAGCAGCGGCGGGACAGTGAACACTGAAGCTTTCTTT.

This clone was observed at least ten times. The V gene is TRBV7-9, the J gene TRBJ2-4; weak D call: TRBD2 (5 bases). The V end lost 5 bases, the J end lost 3 bases, and 26 bases lay between the germline ends. There are 19 residues in the CDR3. The germline V gene has CDR1 SEHNR and CDR2 FQNEAQ (reference sequence). This chain's CDR3 is CASSDHGWASEVDKNIQYF. CDR3 bases: TGTGCCAGCAGCGATCATGGGTGGGCCTCGGAGGTTGACAAAAACATTCAGTACTTC.

V gene TRBV5-8 combines with J gene TRBJ1-2; a weak D match, TRBD1 (5 bases). The V gene lost 0 bases and the J gene lost 4 bases, with 10 bases spanning the gap. Per the germline V gene, CDR1 is SGHTS and CDR2 is YDEGEE. The CDR3 spans 14 residues. Here the CDR3 DNA reads TGTGCCAGCAGCTTGGGGGGCATTTTCTATGGCTACACCTTC. It yields the protein CASSLGGIFYGYTF.

The CDR3 is CASSNARGTDYGYTF. CDR3 bases: TGTGCCAGTAGTAACGCTCGGGGGACGGACTATGGCTACACCTTC. The chain couples TRBV19 to TRBJ1-2, with TRBD1 as a possible D gene (5 bases). The germline V gene encodes CDR1 LNHDA and CDR2 SQIVND (reference sequence). This CDR3 has 15 amino acids. Trimming stripped 4 bases from V and 3 bases from J, with 15 bases between.

The CDR3 coding sequence is TGTGCCAGCAGTCAGACAGGGGGTCAGCCCCAGCATTTT. It encodes CASSQTGGQPQHF. The genes are TRBV12-3 or TRBV12-4 and TRBJ1-5; TRBD1 matches 9 bases. There are 13 residues in the CDR3. Unmatched junction bases numbered 2, after V lost 5 bases and J lost 6 bases.

J is TRBJ1-2 and V is TRBV30, with D possibly being TRBD1 (6 bases). The CDR3 consists of 13 residues. Germline CDR1 and CDR2: GTSNPN and SVGIG (reference sequence). Trimming removed 1 base at V and 4 bases at J, with 10 bases between. The CDR3 is CAWSARGFYGYTF. CDR3 bases: TGTGCCTGGAGTGCCAGGGGATTCTATGGCTACACCTTC.

This clone was picked up one time. The CDR3 sequence: CSVEAPSGLGYEQYF. CDR3 sequence (DNA): TGCAGCGTTGAAGCCCCTAGCGGGTTAGGGTACGAGCAGTACTTC. V usage is TRBV29-1 and J usage is TRBJ2-7; 8 nucleotides match TRBD2. V lost 1 base, J lost 4 bases, and 9 bases stayed unmatched. From germline, CDR1 is SQVTM and CDR2 ANQGSEA. The CDR3 consists of 15 residues.

Concerning this clone itself: The sample contains more than one DNA sequence encoding this CDR3. The CDR3 nucleotides are TGTGCCAGCAGTCCCCCCGAGCGCAGCCAAGAGACCCAGTACTTC. Amino acid sequence: CASSPPERSQETQYF. The chain has TRBV28 and TRBJ2-5; D ambiguous. CDR1 and CDR2 (germline): MDHEN, SYDVKM. The CDR3 loop spans 15 amino acids. With 5 bases removed from V and 1 base from J, the gap between germline ends came to 14 bases.

The V and J genes are TRBV11-2 and TRBJ2-5; TRBD2 matches 10 bases. CDR1 is SGHAT, CDR2 FQNNGV, per germline. The CDR3 contains 16 residues. V shed 1 base, J shed 7 bases, and the junction held 9 bases outside the gene matches. CDR3 amino acids: CASSLAVSGGQVTQYF. The CDR3 region has the DNA TGTGCCAGCAGCTTAGCGGTTAGCGGGGGGCAGGTGACCCAGTACTTC.